The present T cell receptor beta chain was sequenced within a study of T cell responses to AZD1222 COVID-19 vaccine. Study context: The study pooled second doses at about 4 or about 12 weeks. Study-wide points: Females made up more of the donors, who were largely white British, and clonal diversity may have come out too low. Repertoires were obtained solely post-peak T cell response. Baseline testing showed seropositivity in only 6 or 7 AZD1222 recipients.

This clone was observed a single time. Its antigen is as yet unknown. Libraries were prepared by immunoSEQ multiplex PCR; TCRdb keeps only in-frame clonotypes and omits some of them. The table records around 110,000 clones, 85% to 90% of them present only once. In germline, CDR1 is SGHAT, CDR2 FQNNGV. Trimming stripped 5 bases from V and 3 bases from J, with 9 bases between. The CDR3 runs to 13 residues. This sequence joins TRBV11-2 and TRBJ2-3; D is ambiguous. The sequence was obtained from an adult in good health. Here the sequenced sample was peripheral blood, taken on day 0 of AZD1222 vaccination. The CDR3 region is CASSRINTDTQYF. DNA for the CDR3: TGTGCCAGCAGCCGAATTAATACAGATACGCAGTATTTT.